This T cell receptor (beta chain) was identified in a study of blood T cell repertoires in COVID-19. TCRdb's copy holds only in-frame clones and misses some; the assay was immunoSEQ multiplex PCR. The repertoire holds under 250,000 clones, with 65% to 85% as singletons. Germline CDR1 is KGHSH and CDR2 is LQKENI. Trimming took 3 bases from V and 3 from J, leaving 11 bases between them. This CDR3 is 14 amino acids long. The chain carries TRBV18 and TRBJ1-2; D gene uncertain. Sequenced input: peripheral blood. The TCR originated in a woman in her 30s who had recovered from COVID-19. DNA for the CDR3: TGTGCCAGCTCACCGGGAGAGACCCACTATGGCTACACCTTC. Its translation is CASSPGETHYGYTF.